The rows below give T cell receptor beta chains drawn from one sample of a study of OX40 agonist ivuxolimab in advanced cancers. TCRdb keeps only in-frame clones here, not all; method: immunoSEQ multiplex PCR. The data contain some 110,000 clones, 85% to 95% of them singletons. Sample: CD4+ or CD8+ T cells sorted from blood, taken in a trial of the OX40 agonist ivuxolimab. The receptor source for this set is an adult with an advanced solid tumor such as melanoma, head and neck, liver or kidney cancer. CDR3s include the opening cysteine and the closing phenylalanine or tryptophan. The D gene is left open where the match is weak. Only part of the rows carry a size: once, few, many, or a class if the clone is expanded.

j_call	d_call	clone_size	v_call	cdr3_aa	cdr3_nt
TRBJ2-1	TRBD1	-	TRBV6-5	CASSPRDRDNEQFF	TGTGCCAGCAGTCCCCGGGACAGGGACAATGAGCAGTTCTTC
TRBJ1-5	-	once	TRBV18	CASSPQSDSNQPQHF	TGTGCCAGCTCACCTCAAAGCGATAGCAATCAGCCCCAGCATTTT
TRBJ2-7	-	-	TRBV18	CASSPAGYDEQYF	TGTGCCAGCTCACCCGCAGGGTACGACGAGCAGTACTTC
TRBJ1-5	TRBD1	-	TRBV2	CASGGTGVRNQPQHF	TGTGCCAGCGGGGGGACAGGGGTACGGAATCAGCCCCAGCATTTT
TRBJ2-7	-	once	TRBV28	CASRSGTVPYEQYF	TGTGCCAGCAGAAGCGGGACAGTTCCCTACGAGCAGTACTTC
TRBJ2-7	TRBD1	-	TRBV5-6	CASSQTGGTSYEQYF	TGTGCCAGCAGCCAAACAGGGGGCACGTCTTACGAGCAGTACTTC
TRBJ1-4	-	once	TRBV21-1	CASSTPDRGGEKLFF	TGTGCCAGCAGCACTCCGGACAGGGGGGGGGAAAAACTGTTTTTT
TRBJ2-1	-	-	TRBV28	CASSTRTVGLISYNEQFF	TGTGCCAGCAGTACACGGACAGTTGGGCTCATCTCCTACAATGAGCAGTTCTTC
TRBJ2-3	TRBD1	-	TRBV6-6	CASSPGTEDTQYF	TGTGCCAGCAGCCCTGGGACAGAAGATACGCAGTATTTT
TRBJ2-7	-	-	TRBV7-9	CASSLGQREQYF	TGTGCCAGCAGCTTAGGGCAGCGCGAGCAGTACTTC
TRBJ1-2	-	-	TRBV28	CASSFSRGGYTF	TGTGCCAGCAGTTTCTCCCGGGGAGGCTACACCTTC
TRBJ2-7	-	-	TRBV27	CASSPRKSSNYEQYF	TGTGCCAGCAGTCCCCGGAAGAGCTCGAACTACGAGCAGTACTTC
TRBJ2-7	-	-	TRBV7-9	CASSGRDGSYEQYF	TGTGCCAGCAGCGGACGGGACGGAAGCTACGAGCAGTACTTC
TRBJ1-3	-	-	TRBV28	CATERQSLPGNTIYF	TGTGCCACGGAGCGACAGTCCCTTCCGGGAAACACCATATATTTT
TRBJ2-1	-	-	TRBV27	CASRPLILASSYNEQFF	TGTGCCAGCAGACCCCTTATCCTAGCGAGCTCCTACAATGAGCAGTTCTTC
TRBJ2-2	TRBD2	-	TRBV7-3	CASSLTRGPGLDTGELFF	TGTGCCAGCAGCTTAACCAGGGGTCCGGGACTAGACACCGGGGAGCTGTTTTTT
TRBJ2-1	-	once	TRBV5-6	CASSLGPAPYNEQFF	TGTGCCAGCAGCTTGGGCCCGGCGCCCTACAATGAGCAGTTCTTC
TRBJ1-2	TRBD1	-	TRBV27	CASSSTGAVGYTF	TGTGCCAGCAGTTCTACAGGGGCGGTTGGCTACACCTTC
TRBJ2-4	-	-	TRBV7-2	CASSIYNGKNIQYF	TGTGCCAGCAGCATTTATAACGGAAAAAACATTCAGTACTTC
TRBJ2-4	TRBD1	-	TRBV30	CAWTQGAENIQYF	TGTGCCTGGACACAGGGGGCCGAAAACATTCAGTACTTC
TRBJ2-2	-	once	TRBV6-4	CASSDLPGRNTGELFF	TGTGCCAGCAGTGACCTCCCCGGGAGAAACACCGGGGAGCTGTTTTTT
TRBJ1-5	-	-	TRBV6-1	CASSEYEGFNQPQHF	TGTGCCAGCAGTGAATATGAGGGGTTCAATCAGCCCCAGCATTTT
TRBJ1-4	-	once	TRBV28	CASFSDGEKLFF	TGTGCCAGCTTCTCAGACGGTGAAAAACTGTTTTTT
TRBJ2-2	-	-	TRBV27	CASSLSGRNTGELFF	TGTGCCAGCAGTTTAAGTGGGCGCAACACCGGGGAGCTGTTTTTT